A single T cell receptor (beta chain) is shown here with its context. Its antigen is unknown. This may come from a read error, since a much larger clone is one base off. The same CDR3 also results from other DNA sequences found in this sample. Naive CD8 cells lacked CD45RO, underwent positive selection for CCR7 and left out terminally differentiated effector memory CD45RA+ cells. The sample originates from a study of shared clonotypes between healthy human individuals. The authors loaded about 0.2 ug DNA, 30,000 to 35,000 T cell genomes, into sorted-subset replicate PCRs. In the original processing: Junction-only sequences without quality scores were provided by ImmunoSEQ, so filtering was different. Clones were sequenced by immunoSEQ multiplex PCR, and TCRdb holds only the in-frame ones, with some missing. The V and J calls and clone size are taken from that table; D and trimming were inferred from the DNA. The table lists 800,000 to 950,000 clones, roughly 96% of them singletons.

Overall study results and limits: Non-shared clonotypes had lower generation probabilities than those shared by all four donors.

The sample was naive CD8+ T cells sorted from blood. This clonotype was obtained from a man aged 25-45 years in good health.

The CDR3 reads CASSAGTGGYEQYF. The CDR3 coding sequence is TGTGCCAGCAGTGCCGGGACAGGGGGCTACGAGCAGTACTTC. The J gene is TRBJ2-7, the V gene TRBV25-1; TRBD1 matches 11 bases. The CDR3 has 14 residues. Germline CDR1 reads MGHDK; CDR2 reads SYGVNS. V lost 4 bases to trimming and J lost 3 bases; unmatched junction nucleotides: 2.